The 21 T cell receptor beta chains below all came from one sample that was sequenced in a study of identical twins. TCRdb passed the 5' RACE reads through MiXCR, listing each CDR3 protein once. The repertoire holds 600,000 to 850,000 distinct CDR3 sequences, with 15% to 20% as singletons. This sample was shared with a second study, whose subject was T cells expressing NK-cell markers.

The sample comprised PBMCs. These receptors came from a woman between 18 and 30 years old in good health.

V gene TRBV20-1 combines with J gene TRBJ1-3; D unclear. The CDR3 runs 12 residues. V lost 6 bases and J 4 bases, leaving 10 bases between the germline ends. CDR1 and CDR2 from the germline V gene are DFQATT and SNEGSKA (reference sequence). CDR3 loop: CSAGRSGNTIYF. DNA of the CDR3: TGCAGTGCAGGGCGGTCCGGAAACACCATATATTTT.

This clonotype was seen a handful of times. V is TRBV20-1 and J is TRBJ2-2; 7 positions agree with TRBD2. CDR3 size: 13 residues. With V trimmed by 6 bases and J by 6 bases, 7 bases remained unmatched. Looked up from germline, CDR1 is DFQATT and CDR2 is SNEGSKA (reference sequence). The CDR3 reads CSASRLASGELFF. CDR3 DNA: TGCAGTGCCAGCCGACTAGCCTCCGGGGAGCTGTTTTTT.

In this sample, this clonotype turned up a few times. The V and J genes are TRBV2 and TRBJ2-2; possibly TRBD1 for D (5 bases). Germline assignment: CDR1 SNHLY and CDR2 FYNNEI. Trimming cost V 7 bases and J 3 bases, with 15 bases left between them. The CDR3 covers 15 residues. The CDR3 region has the DNA TGTGCCAGCACGGAAGGGGCATGGGACACCGGGGAGCTGTTTTTT. Encoded protein: CASTEGAWDTGELFF.

DNA for the CDR3: TGTGCCAGCAGCCTTACAGGGGGTCTTTTCGAGCAGTACTTC. It is translated as CASSLTGGLFEQYF. This rearrangement joins TRBV7-9 to TRBJ2-7; 8 bases line up with TRBD1. The CDR3 length is 14 residues. With V trimmed by 5 bases and J by 6 bases, 9 bases remained unmatched. Germline V gene lookup returns CDR1 SEHNR and CDR2 FQNEAQ (reference sequence).

The V gene is TRBV11-3, the J gene TRBJ2-2; no firm D call. V shed 0 bases and J shed 7 bases, with 12 bases lying between them. Per germline, CDR1 SGHNT and CDR2 YENEEA. The CDR3 length is 15 residues. The CDR3 DNA is TGTGCCAGCAGCTTAGATCGCCTAAGAGGCGGGGAGCTGTTTTTT. This translates into CASSLDRLRGGELFF.

This clonotype occurred a few times. The rearrangement joins TRBV12-3 or TRBV12-4 to TRBJ1-2, with 7 bases that match TRBD1. The CDR3 contains 15 residues. Trimming removed 6 bases from V and 0 bases from J; junction bases left unmatched: 7. CDR3 sequence (DNA): TGTGCCAGCAGATGGACAGGAGAGGCTAACTATGGCTACACCTTC. It translates to CASRWTGEANYGYTF.

V is TRBV7-2 and J is TRBJ2-7; possible D gene TRBD2, 6 bases. Trimming cost V 1 base and J 2 bases, with 12 bases left between them. The CDR3 spans 15 residues. Germline V gene sequence: CDR1 SGHTA, CDR2 FQGNSA. CDR3 loop: CASSLESGLTYEQYF. CDR3 bases: TGTGCCAGCAGCTTAGAATCGGGACTCACCTACGAGCAGTACTTC.

This clonotype was seen more than once but under ten times. This chain links TRBV12-3 or TRBV12-4 with TRBJ1-1; 9 bases fit TRBD1. Germline trimming cut 5 bases from V and 5 bases from J; bases unmatched to any gene: 6. This CDR3 has 14 amino acids. For the CDR3, the DNA is TGTGCCAGCAGTGGACAGGGGTTGGGGACTGAAGCTTTCTTT. Its translation: CASSGQGLGTEAFF.

This clonotype was counted only a few times. The gene calls are TRBV5-1 and TRBJ2-7; perhaps TRBD1 as D (6 bases). This CDR3 is 15 amino acids long. V lost 4 bases to trimming and J lost 5 bases, with 19 bases between them. Germline CDR1 is SGHRS and CDR2 is YFSETQ. CDR3 coding DNA: TGCGCCAGCAGCCCGACACAGGGACCCCTCCACGAGCAGTACTTC. Its protein product is CASSPTQGPLHEQYF.

The chain joins TRBV6-2 or TRBV6-3 to TRBJ2-1; 8 bases fit TRBD2. The trim removed 0 bases at V and 5 bases at J, leaving 6 bases unmatched. The CDR3 sequence is 16 residues long. Germline V gives CDR1 MNHEY, CDR2 SVGEGT. CDR3 coding DNA: TGTGCCAGCAGTTACTCCCCGGGAGGGCTCAACAATGAGCAGTTCTTC. This sequence encodes CASSYSPGGLNNEQFF.

The V call is TRBV20-1, the J call TRBJ1-2; 9 bases are a match to TRBD1. The junction had 4 bases not matched to a gene; V was cut back by 0 bases and J by 5 bases. The CDR3 spans 14 residues. Germline assignment: CDR1 DFQATT and CDR2 SNEGSKA (reference sequence). CDR3 residues: CSARDIGQGYGYTF. DNA for the CDR3: TGCAGTGCTAGAGATATTGGACAGGGGTATGGCTACACCTTC.

The V and J genes are TRBV12-3 or TRBV12-4 and TRBJ1-1; 9 nucleotides agree with TRBD1. The junction had 8 bases not matched to a gene; V was cut back by 6 bases and J by 6 bases. The CDR3 has 14 residues. Written as DNA, the CDR3 is TGTGCCAGCAGCCCCGGGACAGGGATTGCTGAAGCTTTCTTT. Its translation: CASSPGTGIAEAFF.

The chain carries TRBV10-3 and TRBJ2-2; TRBD2 might be the D (5 bases). Trimming removed 3 bases from V and 6 bases from J, with 11 bases in between. The CDR3 is 14 amino acids. In germline, CDR1 is ENHRY, CDR2 SYGVKD. The DNA for the CDR3 is TGTGCCATCAGTGATCAAGGACTTGCCGGGGAGCTGTTTTTT. Amino acid sequence: CAISDQGLAGELFF.

J is TRBJ2-1 and V is TRBV19; 12 bases are shared with TRBD2. The germline V gene has CDR1 LNHDA and CDR2 SQIVND (reference sequence). CDR3 length: 18 amino acids. V lost 4 bases to trimming and J lost 9 bases; unmatched junction nucleotides: 16. This CDR3 reads CASSKVWLSSGRASEQFF. CDR3 bases: TGTGCCAGTAGTAAGGTTTGGCTTTCTAGCGGGAGGGCCAGTGAGCAGTTCTTC. Full variable domain (rest looked up from reference TRBV19 and TRBJ2-1): DGGITQSPKYLFRKEGQNVTLSCEQNLNHDAMYWYRQDPGQGLRLIYYSQIVNDFQKGDIAEGYSVSREKKESFPLTVTSAQKNPTAFYLCASSKVWLSSGRASEQFFGPGTRLTVL.

The table lists this clonotype with many counts. The chain has TRBV12-3 or TRBV12-4 and TRBJ1-1; 7 bases fit TRBD1. The trim removed 5 bases at V and 4 bases at J, leaving 7 bases unmatched. This CDR3 spans 14 amino acids. The DNA for the CDR3 is TGTGCCAGCAGTACCTCAGGGGGAGTCACTGAAGCTTTCTTT. This codes for CASSTSGGVTEAFF.

This clonotype has more than one count but fewer than ten. The V and J genes are TRBV29-1 and TRBJ1-1; no clear D gene. Trimming pared 8 bases from V and 7 bases from J, leaving 14 bases between. CDR3 length: 11 residues. Germline-derived CDR1 and CDR2 are SQVTM and ANQGSEA. CDR3 region: CSPTKGVEAFF. CDR3 nucleotide sequence: TGCAGCCCTACGAAGGGAGTTGAAGCTTTCTTT.

V gene TRBV27 combines with J gene TRBJ2-1, with D perhaps assigned TRBD1 or TRBD2 (6 bases each). The germline V gene has CDR1 MNHEY and CDR2 SMNVEV (reference sequence). Deletions cut 4 bases from V and 2 bases from J, with 12 bases between. The CDR3 length is 15 residues. The CDR3 region has the DNA TGTGCCAGCAGTTCGTGGGGGGCCCCCTACAATGAGCAGTTCTTC. Its translation: CASSSWGAPYNEQFF.

The chain links TRBV5-1 to TRBJ2-2; 8 bases map to TRBD2. This CDR3 comprises 15 residues. The ends lost 0 bases at V and 5 bases at J; junction bases unmatched: 3. Germline CDR1 reads SGHRS; CDR2 reads YFSETQ. This CDR3 is CASSLEGGGTGELFF. The CDR3 nucleotides are TGCGCCAGCAGCTTGGAAGGCGGGGGGACCGGGGAGCTGTTTTTT.

This clonotype was counted a few times. The chain combines TRBV29-1 with TRBJ1-1, with D perhaps matching TRBD1 (5 bases). Trimming took 4 bases from V and 0 from J, leaving 6 bases between them. Germline V gene data show CDR1 as SQVTM and CDR2 as ANQGSEA. The CDR3 is 12 amino acids. The CDR3 nucleotides are TGCAGCGTTGGGGGGGTGAACACTGAAGCTTTCTTT. Protein: CSVGGVNTEAFF.

The chain uses TRBV9 and TRBJ2-7; D is ambiguous. Germline-derived CDR1 and CDR2 are SGDLS and YYNGEE. Trimming removed 4 bases from V and 6 bases from J, with 17 bases in between. CDR3 length: 14 residues. CDR3 nucleotides: TGTGCCAGCAGCACCTTCCCCCTAGATAGCGAGCAGTACTTC. It translates to CASSTFPLDSEQYF.

This clonotype occurred a few times. V gene TRBV5-6 combines with J gene TRBJ1-1; no firm D call. The CDR3 loop spans 16 amino acids. Trimming stripped 1 base from V and 0 bases from J, with 13 bases between. Germline-derived CDR1 and CDR2 are SGHDT and YYEEEE. The CDR3 DNA sequence: TGTGCCAGCAGCTTGCGGCTTACGGGAATGAACACTGAAGCTTTCTTT. Protein: CASSLRLTGMNTEAFF.